This T cell receptor beta chain was captured in a study of technical replicates of blood from several donors. Between the trimmed V and J ends, which lost 5 bases and 10 bases, there was a span of 14 bases. The CDR3 consists of 13 residues. The germline CDR1 and CDR2 sequences are MNHEY and SVGAGI. TCRdb keeps only in-frame clones here, not all; method: immunoSEQ multiplex PCR. The sample holds around 84,000 clones, roughly 97% seen once. The source material was T cells isolated from PBMCs. The chain carries TRBV6-5 and TRBJ1-4, with a possible D match to TRBD1 (5 bases). The TCR was taken from a human donor in good health. CDR3 residues: CASSGQAQGKLFF. The CDR3 bases are TGTGCCAGCAGTGGACAAGCCCAGGGAAAACTGTTTTTT.